This T cell receptor beta chain is drawn from a study of blood T cell repertoires in COVID-19. Trimming cost V 4 bases and J 0 bases, with 14 bases left between them. Germline values: CDR1 SEHNR, CDR2 FQNEAQ (reference sequence). The CDR3 has 16 residues. Source study methods: For nucleated cells, counts were estimated from reference gene primer amplification. Only in-frame clones appear in the TCRdb table, and some are missing; sequencing was by immunoSEQ multiplex PCR. V, J and clone size derive from that table, while D and trimming were established from the DNA sequence. The profile shows about 480,000 clones, roughly nine tenths of them singletons. Participant reports of clinical history set cohort assignment.

The sequence was obtained from a woman between 55 and 75 years old who had recovered from COVID-19. Input material: PBMCs or T cells enriched from blood (not recorded which). The chain employs TRBV7-9 and TRBJ2-3, with D possibly TRBD1 on 6 matching bases. CDR3 nucleotides: TGTGCCAGCAGCTCCTACAGGGACCTTAGCACAGATACGCAGTATTTT. Amino acid sequence: CASSSYRDLSTDTQYF.